This T cell receptor (beta chain) is from a study of siplizumab effects on memory and regulatory T cells. CDR3 size: 14 residues. Germline loops: CDR1 GTSNPN, CDR2 SVGIG (reference sequence). V shed 4 bases and J shed 0 bases, with 11 bases lying between them. Only in-frame clones appear in the TCRdb table, and some are missing; sequencing was by immunoSEQ multiplex PCR. Among some 120,000 clones listed, 80% to 95% were seen once. On this clone itself: The antigen is undetermined.

Whole-study results and caveats: Proliferating clones, CD4+ or CD8+, lacked an assignable naive or memory phenotype in roughly 80-96% of cases. It seemed that naive T cells were more diverse than memory cells and were major contributors to the alloresponse. Fewer alloreactive sequences mapped to unstimulated CD4+ memory cells under siplizumab.

This receptor was taken from a human donor in good health. Sequenced input: non-Treg CD4+ T cells sorted from blood. V is TRBV30 and J is TRBJ2-3; the D is unclear. DNA for the CDR3: TGTGCCTGGACCCGGCAGACTAGCACAGATACGCAGTATTTT. Amino acids: CAWTRQTSTDTQYF.